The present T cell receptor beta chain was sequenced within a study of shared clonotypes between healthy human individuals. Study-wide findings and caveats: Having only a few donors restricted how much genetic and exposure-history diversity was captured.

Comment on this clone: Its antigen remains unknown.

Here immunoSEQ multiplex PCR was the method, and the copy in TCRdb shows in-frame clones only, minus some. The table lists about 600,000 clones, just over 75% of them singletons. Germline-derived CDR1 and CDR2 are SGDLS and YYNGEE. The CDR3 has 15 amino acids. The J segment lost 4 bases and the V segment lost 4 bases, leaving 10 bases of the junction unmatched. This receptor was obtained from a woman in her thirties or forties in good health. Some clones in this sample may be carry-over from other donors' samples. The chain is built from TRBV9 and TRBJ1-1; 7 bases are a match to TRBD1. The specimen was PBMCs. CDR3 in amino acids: CASSPRQGEGTEAFF. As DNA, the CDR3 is TGTGCCAGCAGCCCTCGACAGGGAGAGGGCACTGAAGCTTTCTTT.